This TCR beta chain was recorded in a study of shared clonotypes between healthy human individuals. The CDR3 loop spans 16 amino acids. CDR1 is SGHAT, CDR2 FQNNGV, per germline. V was clipped by 0 bases and J by 12 bases; unmatched bases: 13. Produced via immunoSEQ multiplex PCR; TCRdb's table is partial and in-frame only. The profile covers about 1.1 million clones, with around 78% appearing a single time and 0.5% to 0.6% taken by the ten largest. The clonotype was recovered from a man between 18 and 35 years old in good health. Some clones in this sample may be carry-over from other donors' samples. Sample: memory CD4+ T cells from PBMCs. Noted subset: CD45RA-negative fraction. V is TRBV11-2 and J is TRBJ2-1; 8 positions match TRBD2. In DNA, the CDR3 is TGTGCCAGCAGCTTAGAGCTAGCGGGCACTCCATACGGGCAGTTCTTC. This translates into CASSLELAGTPYGQFF.